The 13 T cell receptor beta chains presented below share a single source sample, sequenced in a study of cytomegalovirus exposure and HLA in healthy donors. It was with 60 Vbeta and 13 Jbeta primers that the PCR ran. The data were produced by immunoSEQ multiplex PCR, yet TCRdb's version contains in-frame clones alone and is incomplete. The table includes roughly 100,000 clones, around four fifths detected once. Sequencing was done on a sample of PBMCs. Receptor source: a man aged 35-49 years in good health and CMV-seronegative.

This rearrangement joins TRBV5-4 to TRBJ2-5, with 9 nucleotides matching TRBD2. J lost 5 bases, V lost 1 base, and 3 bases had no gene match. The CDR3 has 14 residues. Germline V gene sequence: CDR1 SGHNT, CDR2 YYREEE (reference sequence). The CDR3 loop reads CASSLPSGEETQYF. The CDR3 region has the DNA TGTGCCAGCAGCTTGCCTAGCGGGGAGGAGACCCAGTACTTC.

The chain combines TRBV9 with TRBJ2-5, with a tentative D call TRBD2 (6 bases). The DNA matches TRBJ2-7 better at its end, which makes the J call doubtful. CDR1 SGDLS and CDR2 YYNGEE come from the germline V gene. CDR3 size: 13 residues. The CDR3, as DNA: TGTGCCAGCAGCCCCGGGGGAAACTACGAGCAGTACTTC. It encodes CASSPGGNYEQYF.

CDR3 in amino acids: CASSWAGDSDGYTF. The CDR3 DNA follows: TGCGCCAGCAGCTGGGCAGGGGATAGCGACGGCTACACCTTC. This rearrangement joins TRBV5-1 to TRBJ1-2; D is possibly TRBD1 (6 bases). Germline-derived CDR1 and CDR2 are SGHRS and YFSETQ. The CDR3 is 14 amino acids. Trimming removed 3 bases at V and 8 bases at J, with 17 bases between.

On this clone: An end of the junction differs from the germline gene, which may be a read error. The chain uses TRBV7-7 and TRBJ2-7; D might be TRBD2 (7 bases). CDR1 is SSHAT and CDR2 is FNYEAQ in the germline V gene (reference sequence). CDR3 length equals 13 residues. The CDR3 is CASSRGGSYEQYF. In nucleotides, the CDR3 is TGTGCTAGCAGTAGGGGGGGCTCCTACGAGCAGTACTTC. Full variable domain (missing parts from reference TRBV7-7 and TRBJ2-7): GAGVSQSPRYKVTKRGQDVTLRCDPISSHATLYWYQQALGQGPEFLTYFNYEAQPDKSGLPSDRFSAERPEGSISTLTIQRTEQRDSAMYRCASSRGGSYEQYFGPGTRLTVT.

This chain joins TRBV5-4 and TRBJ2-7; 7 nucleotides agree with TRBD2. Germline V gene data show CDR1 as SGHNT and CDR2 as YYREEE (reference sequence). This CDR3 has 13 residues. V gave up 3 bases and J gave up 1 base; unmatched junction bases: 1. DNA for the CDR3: TGTGCCAGCAGCTGGGGGGGATCCTACGAGCAGTACTTC. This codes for CASSWGGSYEQYF.

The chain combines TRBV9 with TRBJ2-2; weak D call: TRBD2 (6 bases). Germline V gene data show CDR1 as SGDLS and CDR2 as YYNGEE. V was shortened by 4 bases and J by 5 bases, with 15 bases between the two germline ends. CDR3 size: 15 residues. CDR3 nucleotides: TGTGCCAGCAGCCTGGGGGGACTTAGTACCGGGGAGCTGTTTTTT. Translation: CASSLGGLSTGELFF.

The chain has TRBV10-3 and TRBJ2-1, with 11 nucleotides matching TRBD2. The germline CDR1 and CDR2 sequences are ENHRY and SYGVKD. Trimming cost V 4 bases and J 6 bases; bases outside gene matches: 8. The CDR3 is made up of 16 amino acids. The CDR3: CAISGHSGGGANEQFF. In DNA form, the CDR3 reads TGTGCCATCAGTGGCCATAGCGGGGGGGGAGCCAATGAGCAGTTCTTC.

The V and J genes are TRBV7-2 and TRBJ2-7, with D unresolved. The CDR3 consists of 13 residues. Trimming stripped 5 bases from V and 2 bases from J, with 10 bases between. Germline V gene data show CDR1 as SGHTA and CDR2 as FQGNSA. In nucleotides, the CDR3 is TGTGCCAGCAGCCGCGAAGTCCCCTACGAGCAGTACTTC. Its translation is CASSREVPYEQYF. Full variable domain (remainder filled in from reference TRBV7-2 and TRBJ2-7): GAGVSQSPSNKVTEKGKDVELRCDPISGHTALYWYRQSLGQGLEFLIYFQGNSAPDKSGLPSDRFSAERTGGSVSTLTIQRTQQEDSAVYLCASSREVPYEQYFGPGTRLTVT.

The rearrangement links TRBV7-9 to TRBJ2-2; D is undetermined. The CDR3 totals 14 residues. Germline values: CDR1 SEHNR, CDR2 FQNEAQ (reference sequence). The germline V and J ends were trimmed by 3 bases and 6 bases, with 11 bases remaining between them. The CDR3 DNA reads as TGTGCCAGCAGCTTGTCGGGTGGATCCGGGGAGCTGTTTTTT. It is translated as CASSLSGGSGELFF.

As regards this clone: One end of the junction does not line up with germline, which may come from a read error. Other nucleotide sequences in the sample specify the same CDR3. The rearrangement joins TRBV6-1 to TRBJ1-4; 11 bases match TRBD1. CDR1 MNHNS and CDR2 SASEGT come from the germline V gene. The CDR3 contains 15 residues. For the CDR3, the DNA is TGCGCCAGCTTGGACAGGGGGCTTGCTAATGAAAAACTGTTTTTT. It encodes CASLDRGLANEKLFF.

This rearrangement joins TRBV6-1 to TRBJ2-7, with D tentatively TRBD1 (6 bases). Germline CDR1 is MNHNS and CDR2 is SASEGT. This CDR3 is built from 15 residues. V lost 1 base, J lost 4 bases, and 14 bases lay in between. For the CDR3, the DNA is TGTGCCAGCAGTGAAGTTTTCAGGGGACCTTACGAGCAGTACTTC. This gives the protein CASSEVFRGPYEQYF.

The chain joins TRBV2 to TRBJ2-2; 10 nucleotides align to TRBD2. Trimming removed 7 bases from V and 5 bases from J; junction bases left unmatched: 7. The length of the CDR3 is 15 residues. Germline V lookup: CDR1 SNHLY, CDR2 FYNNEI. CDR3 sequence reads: CASTGSSGGTGELFF. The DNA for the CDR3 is TGTGCCAGCACCGGATCTAGCGGGGGAACCGGGGAGCTGTTTTTT.

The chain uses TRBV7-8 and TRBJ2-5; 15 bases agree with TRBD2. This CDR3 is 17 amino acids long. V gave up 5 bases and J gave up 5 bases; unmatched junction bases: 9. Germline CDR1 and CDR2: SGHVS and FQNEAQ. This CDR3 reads CASSRGLAGGLRETQYF. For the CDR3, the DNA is TGTGCCAGCAGCCGGGGACTAGCGGGGGGTTTAAGGGAGACCCAGTACTTC.